The 15 T cell receptor beta chains below all came from one sample that was sequenced in a study of cytomegalovirus exposure and HLA in healthy donors. Primers included in the PCR were 60 Vbeta and 13 Jbeta primers. TCRdb's copy holds only in-frame clones and misses some; the assay was immunoSEQ multiplex PCR. The sample lists about 150,000 clones; under 85% were seen once. The specimen was PBMCs. The receptors were sampled from a woman between 35 and 50 years old in good health and CMV-seropositive.

The rearrangement uses TRBV10-3 and TRBJ1-4; 8 positions match TRBD1. The CDR3 is made up of 16 amino acids. The ends lost 3 bases at V and 2 bases at J; junction bases unmatched: 5. Germline CDR1 reads ENHRY; CDR2 reads SYGVKD. The CDR3 spells CAISDPRQGTNEKLFF. In DNA, the CDR3 is TGTGCCATCAGTGACCCTCGACAGGGGACTAATGAAAAACTGTTTTTT.

The chain employs TRBV19 and TRBJ2-2, with 7 nucleotides matching TRBD1. The CDR3 sequence is 13 residues long. The V segment lost 7 bases and the J segment 7 bases; nucleotides outside the gene matches: 6. The germline gives CDR1 LNHDA, CDR2 SQIVND (reference sequence). The CDR3 protein is CASNKQGFGELFF. For the CDR3, the DNA is TGTGCCAGTAACAAACAGGGGTTCGGGGAGCTGTTTTTT.

The chain is built from TRBV5-4 and TRBJ1-1; D remains ambiguous. V was pared by 4 bases and J by 0 bases, with 4 bases between. Germline CDR1 is SGHNT and CDR2 is YYREEE (reference sequence). This CDR3 has 12 residues. For the CDR3, the DNA is TGTGCCAGCAGCGTTATGAACACTGAAGCTTTCTTT. This codes for CASSVMNTEAFF.

The genes are TRBV14 and TRBJ1-2; no definite D call. Germline V CDR1 and CDR2: SGHDN, FVKESK. V was pared by 1 base and J by 5 bases, with 5 bases between. This CDR3 has 12 residues. The CDR3, as DNA: TGTGCCAGCAGCCAAGCCATGTATGGCTACACCTTC. This translates into CASSQAMYGYTF. The full variable domain, in which reference TRBV14 and TRBJ1-2 provide the parts outside the CDR3, is EAGVTQFPSHSVIEKGQTVTLRCDPISGHDNLYWYRRVMGKEIKFLLHFVKESKQDESGMPNNRFLAERTGGTYSTLKVQPAELEDSGVYFCASSQAMYGYTFGSGTRLTVV.

The chain joins TRBV19 to TRBJ2-2; D is perhaps TRBD1 (5 bases). The CDR3 has 14 residues. Germline V lookup: CDR1 LNHDA, CDR2 SQIVND (reference sequence). Trimming shortened V by 1 base and J by 3 bases, and 6 bases separated the two germline ends. CDR3 in amino acids: CASSIGQYTGELFF. CDR3 bases: TGTGCCAGTAGTATAGGACAGTACACCGGGGAGCTGTTTTTT.

The rearrangement uses TRBV14 and TRBJ1-1; D is undetermined. CDR1 SGHDN and CDR2 FVKESK come from the germline V gene. The germline V and J ends were trimmed by 2 bases and 4 bases, with 11 bases remaining between them. The CDR3 is 14 residues long. The CDR3 nucleotides read TGTGCCAGCAGCCAAAGTCCGGTTGGCACTGAAGCTTTCTTT. This codes for CASSQSPVGTEAFF.

A single count supports this clone. V gene TRBV9 combines with J gene TRBJ1-4; D unclear. V gave up 4 bases and J gave up 8 bases, with 15 bases separating them. The CDR3 spans 14 residues. Per germline, CDR1 SGDLS and CDR2 YYNGEE. Here the CDR3 DNA reads TGTGCCAGCAGCAGCGGGGTCAGTGGCGAAAAACTGTTTTTT. This sequence encodes CASSSGVSGEKLFF. The whole variable domain, remainder taken from reference TRBV9 and TRBJ1-4, is DSGVTQTPKHLITATGQRVTLRCSPRSGDLSVYWYQQSLDQGLQFLIQYYNGEERAKGNILERFSAQQFPDLHSELNLSSLELGDSALYFCASSSGVSGEKLFFGSGTQLSVL.

The chain uses TRBV2 and TRBJ2-7; D might be TRBD2 (5 bases). The CDR3 has 13 residues. The V gene lost 7 bases and the J gene lost 2 bases, with 12 bases spanning the gap. CDR1 is SNHLY and CDR2 is FYNNEI in the germline V gene. The CDR3, as DNA: TGTGCCAGCACCCTTAACGGGGCCTACGAGCAGTACTTC. Translation gives CASTLNGAYEQYF.

This chain uses TRBV10-3 with TRBJ2-5, with a tentative D call TRBD1 (6 bases). In germline, CDR1 is ENHRY, CDR2 SYGVKD. CDR3 length: 14 amino acids. Trimming stripped 4 bases from V and 5 bases from J, with 14 bases between. The CDR3 nucleotides read TGTGCCATCAGTGCACAGGGCCCTGTGGAGACCCAGTACTTC. It encodes CAISAQGPVETQYF.

The chain combines TRBV5-1 with TRBJ1-2; 7 bases fit TRBD1. The CDR3 is made up of 16 amino acids. The V gene's germline CDR1 is SGHRS and CDR2 YFSETQ. J was trimmed by 4 bases and V by 4 bases; bases with no gene match: 13. CDR3 nucleotides: TGCGCCAGCAGCCCAGGAACAGGGGATCCCCTCTATGGCTACACCTTC. Amino acid sequence: CASSPGTGDPLYGYTF.

This sequence joins TRBV2 and TRBJ2-2; 8 bases line up with TRBD1. Germline V gene sequence: CDR1 SNHLY, CDR2 FYNNEI. The ends lost 4 bases at V and 6 bases at J; junction bases unmatched: 7. The CDR3 length is 15 residues. CDR3 DNA: TGTGCCAGCAGTGGTGACAGGGGTGGGTCCGGGGAGCTGTTTTTT. This sequence encodes CASSGDRGGSGELFF.

The V and J genes are TRBV30 and TRBJ1-6; no clear D gene. The CDR3 has 12 residues. V lost 2 bases, J lost 8 bases, and 7 bases lay in between. Germline assignment: CDR1 GTSNPN and CDR2 SVGIG (reference sequence). CDR3 sequence: CAWSPQDSPLHF. CDR3 DNA: TGTGCCTGGAGTCCTCAGGATTCACCCCTCCACTTT.

This clone has a handful of counts. This sequence joins TRBV7-9 and TRBJ2-1; perhaps TRBD2 as D (5 bases). Per the germline V gene, CDR1 is SEHNR and CDR2 is FQNEAQ (reference sequence). This CDR3 spans 12 amino acids. The V and J ends lost 1 base and 8 bases respectively, with 6 bases between them. CDR3 sequence (DNA): TGTGCCAGCAGCTTAGGACTACATGAGCAGTTCTTC. Residues: CASSLGLHEQFF.

V is TRBV5-4 and J is TRBJ2-5, with 7 bases fitting TRBD1. The J segment lost 2 bases and the V segment lost 4 bases, leaving 5 bases of the junction unmatched. Germline CDR1 SGHNT, CDR2 YYREEE (reference sequence). The CDR3 has 14 residues. CDR3 nucleotides: TGTGCCAGCAGCCACCCGGGACAGCAAGAGACCCAGTACTTC. Translating it yields CASSHPGQQETQYF.

The chain uses TRBV5-1 and TRBJ2-7; 7 positions agree with TRBD1. CDR1 is SGHRS and CDR2 is YFSETQ in the germline V gene. The V and J ends lost 0 bases and 3 bases, in that order; junction bases with no gene match: 6. CDR3 length equals 15 residues. CDR3 protein: CASSLAQGGGYEQYF. As DNA, the CDR3 is TGCGCCAGCAGCTTGGCACAAGGGGGCGGCTACGAGCAGTACTTC.